Below, 32 T cell receptor beta chains from the same sample are listed, as sequenced in a study of CD8 T cells in Susac syndrome. A quantity of roughly 0.5 to 1 ug RNA underwent reverse transcription using random hexamers. Via MiXCR, TCRdb re-called the immunoSEQ multiplex PCR reads, giving one row per CDR3 protein. The sample contains 200,000 or so distinct CDR3 sequences, around 95% of which appear only once. The sequenced sample consisted of CD8+ T cells from PBMCs. These receptors all stem from a human donor with Susac syndrome.

This clonotype was seen a few times. The CDR3 region has the DNA TGTGCCAGCAGCGTGGCAGGCTCTGGAAACACCATATATTTT. Protein product: CASSVAGSGNTIYF. The chain has TRBV9 and TRBJ1-3; unclear D gene. The CDR3 sequence is 14 residues long. V was trimmed by 2 bases and J by 0 bases, leaving 6 bases between them. CDR1 is SGDLS, CDR2 YYNGEE, per germline.

V and J are TRBV5-1 and TRBJ2-6; no firm D call. The CDR3 contains 15 residues. CDR1 and CDR2 (germline): SGHRS, YFSETQ. V lost 3 bases to trimming and J lost 1 base, with 8 bases between them. The chain's CDR3 is CASSWESSGANVLTF. The CDR3 nucleotides read TGCGCCAGCAGCTGGGAATCATCTGGGGCCAACGTCCTGACTTTC.

The chain links TRBV6-5 to TRBJ1-2; D gene uncertain. Trimming removed 6 bases at V and 6 bases at J, with 11 bases between. The germline gives CDR1 MNHEY, CDR2 SVGAGI. The CDR3 totals 12 residues. The CDR3 loop reads CASSEGLNGYTF. CDR3 sequence (DNA): TGTGCCAGCAGCGAAGGACTGAATGGCTACACCTTC.

This chain links TRBV12-3 or TRBV12-4 with TRBJ1-5; D gene unclear. This CDR3 spans 14 amino acids. The germline V and J ends were trimmed by 6 bases and 2 bases, with 11 bases remaining between them. CDR3 protein: CASRGYVGNQPQHF. Here the CDR3 DNA reads TGTGCCAGCAGGGGATATGTCGGCAATCAGCCCCAGCATTTT.

The genes are TRBV7-9 and TRBJ1-3; D unclear. The CDR3 sequence is 15 residues long. CDR1 SEHNR and CDR2 FQNEAQ come from the germline V gene (reference sequence). Trimming removed 4 bases at V and 3 bases at J, with 13 bases between. The CDR3 DNA sequence: TGTGCCAGCAGCTCCACCGTTGTGGTTGGAAACACCATATATTTT. Residues: CASSSTVVVGNTIYF.

The V and J genes are TRBV29-1 and TRBJ2-3; 15 bases match TRBD2. The CDR3 covers 16 residues. Germline trimming cut 6 bases from V and 3 bases from J; bases unmatched to any gene: 7. Germline CDR1 is SQVTM and CDR2 is ANQGSEA. Written as DNA, the CDR3 is TGCAGCGTGACCCTTGGGACTAGCGGGAGGACAGATACGCAGTATTTT. Translation: CSVTLGTSGRTDTQYF.

The chain joins TRBV2 to TRBJ2-3, with 9 bases that match TRBD2. After removal of 7 bases from V and 1 base from J, the junction contained 6 bases not matched to a gene. Per the germline V gene, CDR1 is SNHLY and CDR2 is FYNNEI. This CDR3 has 15 residues. The CDR3 region has the DNA TGTGCCAGCAACGGGCCTAGCGGGGGCACAGATACGCAGTATTTT. Translated, it gives CASNGPSGGTDTQYF.

J is TRBJ2-1 and V is TRBV28, with a tentative D call TRBD1 (6 bases). V lost 6 bases, J lost 2 bases, and 14 bases lay in between. This CDR3 is built from 15 residues. Looked up from germline, CDR1 is MDHEN and CDR2 is SYDVKM. CDR3 sequence: CASSSYRETYNEQFF. CDR3 DNA: TGTGCCAGCAGCTCATACAGGGAGACCTACAATGAGCAGTTCTTC.

The chain has TRBV4-1 and TRBJ2-7; TRBD1 is a possible D gene (6 bases). V lost 4 bases and J lost 5, with 12 bases in between. The CDR3 is 13 amino acids. Germline V CDR1 and CDR2: MGHRA, YSYEKL. The CDR3 DNA is TGCGCCAGCAGCCCGGAACAGGGACACGAGCAGTACTTC. Encoded protein: CASSPEQGHEQYF.

The chain uses TRBV20-1 and TRBJ2-3, with TRBD2 as a possible D gene (5 bases). Trimming cost V 3 bases and J 1 base, with 11 bases left between them. This CDR3 has 14 residues. Germline loops: CDR1 DFQATT, CDR2 SNEGSKA (reference sequence). The chain's CDR3 is CSASLNSGTDTQYF. The DNA for the CDR3 is TGCAGTGCTAGCCTGAATAGCGGCACAGATACGCAGTATTTT.

The chain joins TRBV20-1 to TRBJ2-1; TRBD1 aligns across 11 bases. This CDR3 is 15 amino acids long. With V trimmed by 6 bases and J by 4 bases, 8 bases remained unmatched. Per germline, CDR1 DFQATT and CDR2 SNEGSKA (reference sequence). CDR3 loop: CSAVDRDRGYNEQFF. Written as DNA, the CDR3 is TGCAGTGCCGTAGACCGGGACAGGGGGTACAATGAGCAGTTCTTC.

The genes are TRBV4-1 and TRBJ1-2; D might be TRBD1 (5 bases). The CDR3 runs 15 residues. V lost 0 bases and J lost 3, with 11 bases in between. The V gene's germline CDR1 is MGHRA and CDR2 YSYEKL. CDR3 sequence (DNA): TGCGCCAGCAGCCAAGATGAAGGGGCGGACTATGGCTACACCTTC. Residues: CASSQDEGADYGYTF.

The chain couples TRBV20-1 to TRBJ2-7; possibly TRBD2 for D (6 bases). The CDR3 has 12 amino acids. Looked up from germline, CDR1 is DFQATT and CDR2 is SNEGSKA (reference sequence). V shed 5 bases and J shed 2 bases, with 10 bases lying between them. CDR3 bases: TGCAGTGCTCGGGACTTTACCTACGAGCAGTACTTC. This translates into CSARDFTYEQYF.

The rearrangement joins TRBV20-1 to TRBJ2-3; 8 bases agree with TRBD2. J was trimmed by 4 bases and V by 5 bases; bases with no gene match: 11. The CDR3 is 15 residues long. The germline gives CDR1 DFQATT, CDR2 SNEGSKA (reference sequence). CDR3 nucleotide sequence: TGCAGTGCTTGTATCACGGGAGGGCCCCCAGATACGCAGTATTTT. It codes for CSACITGGPPDTQYF.

CDR3 residues: CASSFSWTSSSEQYF. Written as DNA, the CDR3 is TGTGCCAGCAGTTTCTCATGGACTAGCTCCAGCGAGCAGTACTTC. This chain links TRBV27 with TRBJ2-7, with 8 bases matching TRBD2. V lost 3 bases and J lost 6; bases outside the gene matches: 10. CDR1 MNHEY and CDR2 SMNVEV come from the germline V gene (reference sequence). The CDR3 consists of 15 residues.

This chain links TRBV4-1 with TRBJ2-1, with D hard to call. The germline V and J ends were trimmed by 0 bases and 0 bases, with 9 bases remaining between them. This CDR3 has 16 residues. Germline CDR1 reads MGHRA; CDR2 reads YSYEKL. The CDR3, as DNA: TGCGCCAGCAGCCAAGAGGGGTTTGGCTCCTACAATGAGCAGTTCTTC. Its translation is CASSQEGFGSYNEQFF.

The chain has TRBV30 and TRBJ2-1; the D is unclear. The CDR3 is 14 amino acids. Germline CDR1 reads GTSNPN; CDR2 reads SVGIG (reference sequence). Trimming shortened V by 6 bases and J by 9 bases, and 21 bases separated the two germline ends. The chain's CDR3 is CACTVILGPTEQFF. The CDR3 nucleotides are TGTGCCTGCACCGTAATCTTAGGCCCCACTGAGCAGTTCTTC.

CDR3 in DNA: TGTGCCAGCAGTCATGATCGACGTACGCAGTATTTT. Translation: CASSHDRRTQYF. This chain uses TRBV13 with TRBJ2-3; D remains ambiguous. This CDR3 contains 12 residues. CDR1 and CDR2 from the germline V gene are PRHDT and FYEKMQ (reference sequence). V lost 6 bases, J lost 8 bases, and 12 bases lay in between.

A single count supports this clonotype. The V gene is TRBV28, the J gene TRBJ2-1; maybe TRBD2 (5 bases). The CDR3 is 11 amino acids. Germline V CDR1 and CDR2: MDHEN, SYDVKM. V shed 2 bases and J shed 13 bases, with 9 bases lying between them. CDR3 region: CASSLRDTQFF. The CDR3 DNA sequence: TGTGCCAGCAGTTTACGGGATACTCAGTTCTTC.

The rearrangement uses TRBV19 and TRBJ2-3, with D hard to call. The CDR3 contains 12 residues. Germline CDR1 LNHDA, CDR2 SQIVND (reference sequence). Trimming removed 6 bases at V and 2 bases at J, with 6 bases between. Here the CDR3 DNA reads TGTGCCAGTAGAGCACCCACAGATACGCAGTATTTT. Residues: CASRAPTDTQYF. Complete variable domain (other parts from reference TRBV19 and TRBJ2-3): DGGITQSPKYLFRKEGQNVTLSCEQNLNHDAMYWYRQDPGQGLRLIYYSQIVNDFQKGDIAEGYSVSREKKESFPLTVTSAQKNPTAFYLCASRAPTDTQYFGPGTRLTVL.

The V call is TRBV10-3, the J call TRBJ2-7, with D perhaps matching TRBD2 (6 bases). CDR3 size: 13 residues. Germline lookup yields CDR1 ENHRY and CDR2 SYGVKD. V dropped 3 bases and J dropped 7 bases, with 13 bases sitting between them. The CDR3 DNA is TGTGCCATCAGTGATCAGAGGGCGGGAGAGCAGTACTTC. It encodes CAISDQRAGEQYF.

The chain has TRBV6-1 and TRBJ2-1; TRBD2 agrees at 13 bases. This CDR3 is built from 16 residues. V was pared by 6 bases and J by 4 bases, with 6 bases of the junction left unmatched. Germline V gives CDR1 MNHNS, CDR2 SASEGT. The CDR3 DNA follows: TGTGCCAGCAGGCGAACACTAGCGGGAGGGTACAATGAGCAGTTCTTC. This encodes CASRRTLAGGYNEQFF.

The rearrangement uses TRBV2 and TRBJ2-3, with TRBD2 identical over 10 bases. The CDR3 runs to 16 residues. With V trimmed by 8 bases and J by 4 bases, 12 bases remained unmatched. CDR1 is SNHLY and CDR2 is FYNNEI in the germline V gene. This CDR3 reads CASRPASGGVPDTQYF. In DNA, the CDR3 is TGTGCCAGCCGACCCGCTAGCGGGGGTGTACCAGATACGCAGTATTTT.

This chain uses TRBV11-2 with TRBJ2-7; 12 positions agree with TRBD2. The CDR3 spans 16 residues. Looked up from germline, CDR1 is SGHAT and CDR2 is FQNNGV. With V trimmed by 5 bases and J by 1 base, 6 bases remained unmatched. As DNA, the CDR3 is TGTGCCAGCAGCGTGACAACTAGCGGGGGGTCCTACGAGCAGTACTTC. Translating it yields CASSVTTSGGSYEQYF.

The gene calls are TRBV9 and TRBJ2-7, with D perhaps TRBD1 (6 bases). The V end lost 3 bases, the J end lost 6 bases, and 10 bases lay between the germline ends. The CDR3 has 12 amino acids. Germline V gene data show CDR1 as SGDLS and CDR2 as YYNGEE. The CDR3: CASSGAGVEQYF. CDR3 bases: TGTGCCAGCAGCGGGGCAGGGGTCGAGCAGTACTTC.

The chain employs TRBV7-8 and TRBJ2-2; D perhaps matches TRBD2 (5 bases). The germline V gene encodes CDR1 SGHVS and CDR2 FQNEAQ. V lost 5 bases, J lost 7 bases, and 8 bases lay in between. This CDR3 has 12 residues. The CDR3 bases are TGTGCCAGCAGCCCTGAGGGCGGGGAGCTGTTTTTT. Translated, it gives CASSPEGGELFF. Full variable domain (outside the CDR3, taken from reference TRBV7-8 and TRBJ2-2): GAGVSQSPRYKVAKRGQDVALRCDPISGHVSLFWYQQALGQGPEFLTYFQNEAQLDKSGLPSDRFFAERPEGSVSTLKIQRTQQEDSAVYLCASSPEGGELFFGEGSRLTVL.

V usage is TRBV10-3 and J usage is TRBJ1-5; D is unclear. With 0 bases removed from V and 1 base from J, the gap between germline ends came to 4 bases. Germline loops: CDR1 ENHRY, CDR2 SYGVKD. The CDR3 has 14 amino acids. CDR3 DNA: TGTGCCATCAGTGAGTCAGGGAGCAATCAGCCCCAGCATTTT. It codes for CAISESGSNQPQHF.

The chain employs TRBV7-9 and TRBJ2-6; 11 bases map to TRBD2. Germline-derived CDR1 and CDR2 are SEHNR and FQNEAQ (reference sequence). This CDR3 comprises 17 residues. V was clipped by 3 bases and J by 0 bases; unmatched bases: 1. The CDR3 loop reads CASSFGTSGSGANVLTF. In DNA form, the CDR3 reads TGTGCCAGCAGCTTTGGGACTAGCGGCTCTGGGGCCAACGTCCTGACTTTC.

The gene calls are TRBV29-1 and TRBJ2-3; TRBD1 matches at 8 bases. V shed 6 bases, J shed 0 bases, and the junction held 2 bases outside the gene matches. The germline V gene encodes CDR1 SQVTM and CDR2 ANQGSEA. This CDR3 comprises 13 residues. CDR3 loop: CSVTGASTDTQYF. CDR3 DNA: TGCAGCGTGACAGGGGCTAGCACAGATACGCAGTATTTT.

CDR3: CASSQVYGTDYGYTF. The CDR3 DNA follows: TGTGCCAGCAGCCAAGTGTATGGGACAGACTATGGCTACACCTTC. V usage is TRBV3-1 and J usage is TRBJ1-2, with 7 bases that match TRBD1. This CDR3 contains 15 residues. The germline V gene has CDR1 LGHDT and CDR2 YNNKEL (reference sequence). With V trimmed by 1 base and J by 3 bases, 5 bases remained unmatched.

The rearrangement uses TRBV27 and TRBJ2-2; TRBD1 agrees at 8 bases. This CDR3 contains 12 residues. Trimming cost V 8 bases and J 6 bases; bases outside gene matches: 2. Germline values: CDR1 MNHEY, CDR2 SMNVEV (reference sequence). The CDR3 region is CASGTGSGELFF. CDR3 nucleotide sequence: TGTGCCAGCGGGACAGGCTCCGGGGAGCTGTTTTTT.

The chain is built from TRBV15 and TRBJ2-7, with 7 bases fitting TRBD2. The CDR3 contains 14 residues. Germline-derived CDR1 and CDR2 are LNHNV and YYDKDF (reference sequence). The ends lost 5 bases at V and 2 bases at J; junction bases unmatched: 6. The CDR3 DNA sequence: TGTGCCACCAGCGGACTAGTGGACGCCTACGAGCAGTACTTC. It specifies CATSGLVDAYEQYF.